This passage covers 11 T cell receptor beta chains from one sample sequenced in a study of cytomegalovirus exposure and HLA in healthy donors. The PCR was carried out with 60 Vbeta primers and 13 Jbeta primers. Sequencing used immunoSEQ multiplex PCR; TCRdb keeps in-frame clones, though not all of them. The sample yields about 180,000 clones, 84% seen once. The sequenced material came from PBMCs. The receptors were gathered from a man aged 25 to 45 in good health and CMV-seronegative.

V and J are TRBV25-1 and TRBJ2-5; the match to TRBD1 covers 7 bases. Germline-derived CDR1 and CDR2 are MGHDK and SYGVNS. Germline trimming cut 7 bases from V and 7 bases from J; bases unmatched to any gene: 12. CDR3 size: 14 residues. The CDR3 bases are TGTGCCAGCAATCCAGCGACAGGGAGTGGGACCCAGTACTTC. This encodes CASNPATGSGTQYF.

The CDR3 is CASSLRTGIESYEQYF. CDR3 coding DNA: TGTGCCAGCAGCTTACGTACGGGTATAGAGTCCTACGAGCAGTACTTC. The chain couples TRBV7-6 to TRBJ2-5; D ambiguous. The DNA end is a closer match to TRBJ2-7, so the J assignment may be wrong. Germline values: CDR1 SGHVS, CDR2 FNYEAQ. This CDR3 spans 16 amino acids.

The CDR3 nucleotides are TGTGCCAGCAGTGGACGGGGGGTTAGTACAGATACGCAGTATTTT. It specifies CASSGRGVSTDTQYF. This chain uses TRBV6-1 with TRBJ2-3, with 7 bases matching TRBD2. Trimming removed 4 bases from V and 3 bases from J; junction bases left unmatched: 7. CDR1 MNHNS and CDR2 SASEGT come from the germline V gene. The CDR3 has 15 residues.

V usage is TRBV19 and J usage is TRBJ2-1, with 7 positions matching TRBD1. The germline V gene encodes CDR1 LNHDA and CDR2 SQIVND (reference sequence). CDR3 size: 16 residues. V shed 7 bases and J 7 bases; nucleotides not matched to a gene: 16. This CDR3 reads CASTLTGQTSRNEQFF. The CDR3 DNA sequence: TGTGCCAGTACCCTCACGGGACAGACCTCTCGTAATGAGCAGTTCTTC.

This clone has only a few counts. V gene TRBV28 combines with J gene TRBJ2-1; D gene uncertain. CDR3 length: 14 amino acids. V lost 2 bases and J 0 bases, leaving 5 bases between the germline ends. CDR1 MDHEN and CDR2 SYDVKM come from the germline V gene. The CDR3 bases are TGTGCCAGCAGTTTAGCGAGCTCCTACAATGAGCAGTTCTTC. Translating gives CASSLASSYNEQFF.

V gene TRBV7-3 combines with J gene TRBJ2-1; TRBD2 matches at 9 bases. Germline loops: CDR1 SGHTA, CDR2 FQGTGA. This CDR3 contains 15 residues. The V gene end was trimmed by 5 bases and the J gene end by 1 base; junction bases not matched to a gene: 3. This chain's CDR3 is CASSILAGSYNEQFF. The CDR3 DNA sequence: TGTGCCAGCAGCATACTAGCGGGTTCCTACAATGAGCAGTTCTTC.

The chain combines TRBV5-1 with TRBJ2-3, with TRBD2 matching 11 bases. This CDR3 comprises 15 residues. Losses at the gene ends were 4 bases for V and 2 bases for J; bases not matched to a gene: 3. The germline V gene encodes CDR1 SGHRS and CDR2 YFSETQ. This CDR3 is CASSDSGRATDTQYF. The CDR3 DNA is TGCGCCAGCAGCGATAGCGGGAGGGCCACAGATACGCAGTATTTT.

With respect to this clone: The sample has other DNA sequences that encode this CDR3 too. The rearrangement links TRBV7-9 to TRBJ2-2, with TRBD1 matching 7 bases. The germline V gene encodes CDR1 SEHNR and CDR2 FQNEAQ (reference sequence). V lost 5 bases and J lost 3; bases outside the gene matches: 3. This CDR3 is built from 14 residues. CDR3 residues: CASSPTGDTGELFF. The CDR3 region has the DNA TGTGCCAGCAGCCCTACAGGGGACACCGGGGAGCTGTTTTTT.

The rearrangement uses TRBV5-1 and TRBJ1-5; 7 bases line up with TRBD1. V was clipped by 0 bases and J by 5 bases; unmatched bases: 5. This CDR3 comprises 15 residues. CDR1 and CDR2 from the germline V gene are SGHRS and YFSETQ. The CDR3 DNA is TGCGCCAGCAGCTTGGAGGGGGCAGGATATCAGCCCCAGCATTTT. This sequence encodes CASSLEGAGYQPQHF.

This chain's CDR3 is CASSRSPDGLYGYTF. CDR3 bases: TGTGCCAGTAGTCGTAGCCCCGACGGACTCTATGGCTACACCTTC. The gene calls are TRBV19 and TRBJ1-2, with D unclear. The germline gives CDR1 LNHDA, CDR2 SQIVND (reference sequence). The V gene lost 5 bases and the J gene lost 4 bases, with 17 bases spanning the gap. The CDR3 covers 15 residues.

The chain recombines TRBV5-6 with TRBJ2-1; the match to TRBD1 covers 11 bases. This CDR3 comprises 16 residues. The trim removed 5 bases at V and 2 bases at J, leaving 6 bases unmatched. CDR1 SGHDT and CDR2 YYEEEE come from the germline V gene. The chain's CDR3 is CASSNMGQGAYNEQFF. The CDR3 DNA sequence: TGTGCCAGCAGTAATATGGGACAGGGGGCCTACAATGAGCAGTTCTTC.